What follows is one TCR beta chain and its context. The antigen remains unidentified. The study ran its PCR with 60 Vbeta and 13 Jbeta primers. Profiling relied on immunoSEQ multiplex PCR, and the TCRdb table lists in-frame clones only, not all of them. The sample records around 230,000 clones, about 80% being singletons. Germline V gene data show CDR1 as SEHNR and CDR2 as FQNEAQ (reference sequence). There are 15 residues in the CDR3. The V and J ends lost 7 bases and 5 bases respectively, with 20 bases between them. The data originate from a study of cytomegalovirus exposure and HLA in healthy donors. Overall study findings and caveats: It has been reported that TCR beta sequences accurately predicted the HLA-A and HLA-B alleles of most subjects. Cytomegalovirus association was listed for 150 or so TCR beta chains.

This clonotype was sampled from a male donor in good health and CMV-seronegative. The chain couples TRBV7-9 to TRBJ1-2; D is unresolved. The sample taken for sequencing was PBMCs. The chain's CDR3 is CASTHLREGPYGYTF. CDR3 DNA sequence: TGTGCCAGCACACACCTTCGGGAGGGCCCATATGGCTACACCTTC.